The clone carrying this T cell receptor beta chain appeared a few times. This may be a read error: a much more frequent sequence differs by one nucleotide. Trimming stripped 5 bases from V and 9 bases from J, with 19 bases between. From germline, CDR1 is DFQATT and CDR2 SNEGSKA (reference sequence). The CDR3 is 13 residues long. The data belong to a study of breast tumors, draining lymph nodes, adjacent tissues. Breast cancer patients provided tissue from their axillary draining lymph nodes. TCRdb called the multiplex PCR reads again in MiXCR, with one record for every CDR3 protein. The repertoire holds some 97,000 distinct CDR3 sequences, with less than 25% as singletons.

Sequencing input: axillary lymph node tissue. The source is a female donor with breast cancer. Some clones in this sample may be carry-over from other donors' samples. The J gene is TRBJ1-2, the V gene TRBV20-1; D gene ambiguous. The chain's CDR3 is CSAGKDGLVSYTF. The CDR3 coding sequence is TGCAGTGCTGGAAAGGACGGGCTAGTAAGCTACACCTTC.